This T cell receptor beta chain is drawn from a study of Ad26.COV2.S vaccination and SARS-CoV-2 variants. Findings and caveats of the study: Those who received the vaccine showed greater spike-specific TCR breadth than those given placebo. Across vaccine and placebo recipients, the breadth of non-spike TCRs was similar. TCR breadth and depth analyses may have underestimated total T cell responses. Responses of spike-specific T cells (both CD8+ and CD4+) reportedly showed substantial breadth after vaccination.

Libraries were prepared by immunoSEQ multiplex PCR; TCRdb keeps only in-frame clonotypes and omits some of them. Of just over 350,000 clones in the sample, approximately 90% are singletons; the top ten hold around 4.2%. Worth noting for this clone: Antigen: not known.

Germline CDR1 DFQATT, CDR2 SNEGSKA (reference sequence). This CDR3 is 12 amino acids long. V gave up 3 bases and J gave up 4 bases, with 9 bases separating them. The genes are TRBV20-1 and TRBJ1-1; possible D gene TRBD1, 5 bases. The TCR was taken from a human donor who had recovered from COVID-19. This specimen was peripheral blood, taken after recovery from COVID-19. CDR3 coding DNA: TGCAGTGCTAGTCCTGGGGGCACTGAAGCTTTCTTT. Its protein is CSASPGGTEAFF.